Listed here are 31 T cell receptor beta chains from one sample, sequenced in a study of T-cell reconstitution after alpha-beta-depleted transplantation in children. Unique molecular identifiers featured in how the TCRbeta library was prepared. In TCRdb, the PCR reads were re-called with MiXCR into one record per CDR3 protein. The repertoire consists of roughly 100,000 distinct CDR3 sequences, with 7.5% to 9.5% occurring once and the leading ten covering over 15%. Material: PBMCs, obtained before TCRalphabeta/CD19-depleted stem cell transplant. All receptors derive from a boy between 2 and 10 years old with acute lymphoblastic leukemia, due to receive a stem cell transplant.

The chain carries TRBV19 and TRBJ1-1, with a tentative D call TRBD1 (6 bases). V dropped 5 bases and J dropped 6 bases, with 16 bases sitting between them. Germline CDR1 is LNHDA and CDR2 is SQIVND (reference sequence). The CDR3 has 14 amino acids. CDR3: CASSPRAQGPEAFF. CDR3 DNA: TGTGCCAGTAGTCCCCGTGCACAGGGCCCTGAAGCTTTCTTT.

In its sample, this clonotype was seen many times. J is TRBJ1-5 and V is TRBV28, with 8 bases lining up with TRBD1. The V gene end was trimmed by 8 bases and the J gene end by 3 bases; junction bases not matched to a gene: 6. The CDR3 is made up of 14 amino acids. The germline CDR1 and CDR2 sequences are MDHEN and SYDVKM. CDR3 in DNA: TGTGCCAGCGGGGCAGGGGGCTACAATCAGCCCCAGCATTTT. Translation gives CASGAGGYNQPQHF.

CDR3 sequence (DNA): TGTGCCAGCAGTAGCCGGGACAGGGGGCGATACGAGCAGTACTTC. This sequence encodes CASSSRDRGRYEQYF. This chain joins TRBV2 and TRBJ2-7; 12 bases agree with TRBD1. With 5 bases clipped from V and 4 bases from J, the junction kept 6 bases outside the gene matches. Germline V lookup: CDR1 SNHLY, CDR2 FYNNEI. The CDR3 is 15 amino acids.

This clonotype occurred many times. This sequence joins TRBV5-1 and TRBJ1-1; D not certain. Trimming shortened V by 7 bases and J by 4 bases, and 11 bases separated the two germline ends. The CDR3 covers 12 residues. The germline gives CDR1 SGHRS, CDR2 YFSETQ. CDR3 bases: TGCGCCAGCGGAATGGAGGGCACTGAAGCTTTCTTT. It encodes CASGMEGTEAFF.

The chain employs TRBV9 and TRBJ2-1, with 11 bases aligning to TRBD1. V trimming: 4 bases; J trimming: 5 bases; junction bases outside the gene matches: 5. CDR3 length: 15 residues. Germline V gene lookup returns CDR1 SGDLS and CDR2 YYNGEE. The chain's CDR3 is CASSSRTGGNNEQFF. The CDR3 coding sequence is TGTGCCAGCAGCAGCCGGACAGGGGGCAACAATGAGCAGTTCTTC.

The table lists this clonotype with a count of one. A clone one base away is much larger, so this may be a read error. V is TRBV14 and J is TRBJ2-7; D not resolved. The CDR3 length is 11 residues. The V gene lost 3 bases and the J gene lost 2 bases, with 2 bases spanning the gap. The germline V gene has CDR1 SGHDN and CDR2 FVKESK. CDR3 residues: CASSHAYEQYF. CDR3 in DNA: TGTGCCAGCAGCCACGCCTACGAGCAGTACTTC.

This clonotype has a handful of counts. V is TRBV14 and J is TRBJ1-6; D perhaps matches TRBD1 (5 bases). V dropped 8 bases and J dropped 0 bases, with 11 bases sitting between them. Germline V gives CDR1 SGHDN, CDR2 FVKESK. The CDR3 has 15 residues. The CDR3 DNA follows: TGTGCCAGCCGGGACTCGAGCTCCTATAATTCACCCCTCCACTTT. Its protein product is CASRDSSSYNSPLHF.

This clonotype was observed at least ten times. CDR3 amino acids: CASSKFGNTGELFF. The CDR3 DNA is TGTGCCAGCTCAAAATTCGGGAACACCGGGGAGCTGTTTTTT. The chain links TRBV7-3 to TRBJ2-2; D remains unclear. The CDR3 consists of 14 residues. The V and J ends lost 8 bases and 1 base respectively, with 11 bases between them. The germline CDR1 and CDR2 sequences are SGHTA and FQGTGA.

This clonotype turned up a few times. The CDR3 protein is CASSEALLNNQPQHF. The CDR3, as DNA: TGTGCCAGCAGTGAAGCACTTTTGAACAATCAGCCCCAGCATTTT. The V call is TRBV2, the J call TRBJ1-5; D is unresolved. V lost 0 bases, J lost 3 bases, and 9 bases lay in between. The CDR3 sequence is 15 residues long. The germline CDR1 and CDR2 sequences are SNHLY and FYNNEI.

The chain's CDR3 is CASSAQGQGNTEAFF. The DNA for the CDR3 is TGTGCCAGCAGCGCCCAGGGACAGGGGAACACTGAAGCTTTCTTT. The J gene is TRBJ1-1, the V gene TRBV9; the match to TRBD1 covers 9 bases. CDR1 SGDLS and CDR2 YYNGEE come from the germline V gene. With 3 bases clipped from V and 1 base from J, the junction kept 4 bases outside the gene matches. The CDR3 totals 15 residues.

This clonotype was picked up many times. V gene TRBV5-6 combines with J gene TRBJ2-7; either TRBD1 or TRBD2 may supply D (6 bases each). The CDR3 runs 14 residues. Germline-derived CDR1 and CDR2 are SGHDT and YYEEEE. V lost 5 bases to trimming and J lost 0 bases, with 12 bases between them. The CDR3 is CASSRGGPSYEQYF. CDR3 DNA: TGTGCCAGCAGTAGAGGGGGGCCCTCCTACGAGCAGTACTTC. The whole variable domain, filled in from reference TRBV5-6 and TRBJ2-7, reads DAGVTQSPTHLIKTRGQQVTLRCSPKSGHDTVSWYQQALGQGPQFIFQYYEEEERQRGNFPDRFSGHQFPNYSSELNVNALLLGDSALYLCASSRGGPSYEQYFGPGTRLTVT.

The sample holds many counts of this clonotype. This chain joins TRBV20-1 and TRBJ1-1; D unclear. V lost 0 bases to trimming and J lost 2 bases, with 10 bases between them. The CDR3 is 14 residues long. Germline V CDR1 and CDR2: DFQATT, SNEGSKA (reference sequence). This CDR3 is CSAREPDDNTEAFF. CDR3 DNA sequence: TGCAGTGCTAGAGAGCCGGATGATAACACTGAAGCTTTCTTT.

This clonotype came up a few times. This chain joins TRBV20-1 and TRBJ2-5, with D possibly being TRBD1 or TRBD2 (6 bases each). The CDR3 extends over 16 amino acids. The germline V and J ends were trimmed by 8 bases and 1 base, with 23 bases remaining between them. Germline CDR1 reads DFQATT; CDR2 reads SNEGSKA (reference sequence). The CDR3 sequence is CSLPNFRRGLQETQYF. The CDR3 DNA reads TGCAGTCTCCCCAACTTCCGTCGGGGGCTCCAAGAGACCCAGTACTTC.

This clonotype showed up many times. The CDR3 coding sequence is TGTGCCATCAGTCCGGGACAGGGTGTCGAGCAGTACTTC. Translated, it gives CAISPGQGVEQYF. The chain recombines TRBV10-3 with TRBJ2-7; 9 bases fit TRBD1. The CDR3 totals 13 residues. CDR1 and CDR2 (germline): ENHRY, SYGVKD. After removal of 5 bases from V and 6 bases from J, the junction contained 5 bases not matched to a gene.

This clonotype was seen ten or more times. The rearrangement links TRBV12-3 or TRBV12-4 to TRBJ1-1; D is ambiguous. V was clipped by 7 bases and J by 0 bases, with 9 bases between them. This CDR3 spans 13 amino acids. The CDR3 sequence is CASMGIMNTEAFF. CDR3 DNA: TGTGCCAGCATGGGGATCATGAACACTGAAGCTTTCTTT.

This clonotype was counted a few times. One end of the junction fails to match germline, which may point to a read error. V is TRBV10-3 and J is TRBJ1-1; 7 nucleotides match TRBD1. CDR1 ENHRY and CDR2 SYGVKD come from the germline V gene. CDR3 length: 13 residues. The DNA for the CDR3 is TGTGCCATCAGCGAGACAGGGAACCCTGAAGCTTTCTTT. Translated: CAISETGNPEAFF.

V is TRBV7-9 and J is TRBJ2-2; 7 bases line up with TRBD1. The length of the CDR3 is 16 residues. Germline V gene data show CDR1 as SEHNR and CDR2 as FQNEAQ (reference sequence). V shed 5 bases and J 3 bases; nucleotides not matched to a gene: 9. CDR3 in DNA: TGTGCCAGCAGCCAAAGACAGGGTCGGGACACCGGGGAGCTGTTTTTT. It encodes CASSQRQGRDTGELFF.

The chain is built from TRBV5-4 and TRBJ2-1; TRBD1 agrees at 10 bases. This CDR3 has 14 residues. Looked up from germline, CDR1 is SGHNT and CDR2 is YYREEE (reference sequence). The junction had 1 base not matched to a gene; V was cut back by 3 bases and J by 4 bases. The CDR3 loop reads CASSWDRGYNEQFF. The CDR3, as DNA: TGTGCCAGCAGCTGGGACAGGGGTTACAATGAGCAGTTCTTC.

V and J are TRBV14 and TRBJ1-2; D not resolved. The CDR3 extends over 13 amino acids. Germline V gene sequence: CDR1 SGHDN, CDR2 FVKESK. V was cut by 0 bases and J by 4 bases, with 6 bases left in between. CDR3 loop: CASSQDRLYGYTF. CDR3 bases: TGTGCCAGCAGCCAAGATCGGCTCTATGGCTACACCTTC.

This clonotype showed up just a few times. V is TRBV7-8 and J is TRBJ2-3, with 8 bases aligning to TRBD2. Germline lookup yields CDR1 SGHVS and CDR2 FQNEAQ. After removal of 8 bases from V and 3 bases from J, the junction contained 7 bases not matched to a gene. CDR3 length equals 14 residues. For the CDR3, the DNA is TGTGCCAGCGGTGTCGGGGGGGGGACAGATACGCAGTATTTT. It is translated as CASGVGGGTDTQYF.

This clonotype was counted at least ten times. The chain has TRBV2 and TRBJ2-3; a possible D gene is TRBD1 (6 bases). The CDR3 is 12 amino acids. The germline V gene encodes CDR1 SNHLY and CDR2 FYNNEI. The V end lost 5 bases, the J end lost 4 bases, and 7 bases lay between the germline ends. The CDR3 region is CASSPGADTQYF. The CDR3 region has the DNA TGTGCCAGCAGTCCAGGGGCAGATACGCAGTATTTT.

This clonotype occurred a few times. The J gene is TRBJ1-1, the V gene TRBV3-1, with D possibly matching TRBD1 (5 bases). CDR1 LGHDT and CDR2 YNNKEL come from the germline V gene (reference sequence). CDR3 length: 16 residues. V lost 4 bases to trimming and J lost 0 bases, with 15 bases between them. This CDR3 is CASSLHGGTMNTEAFF. In DNA, the CDR3 is TGTGCCAGCAGCCTCCACGGGGGAACAATGAACACTGAAGCTTTCTTT.

This clonotype was picked up many times. This sequence joins TRBV18 and TRBJ2-1; 12 bases map to TRBD2. This CDR3 is built from 15 residues. J was trimmed by 6 bases and V by 5 bases; bases with no gene match: 5. The germline V gene encodes CDR1 KGHSH and CDR2 LQKENI. The CDR3 DNA follows: TGTGCCAGCTCAAGTCTAGCGGGGGGGCCCAATGAGCAGTTCTTC. It codes for CASSSLAGGPNEQFF.

This clonotype appeared many times. This chain uses TRBV4-2 with TRBJ2-7, with a possible D match to TRBD1 (6 bases). This CDR3 contains 17 residues. V gave up 0 bases and J gave up 0 bases, with 15 bases separating them. Germline V gene sequence: CDR1 LGHNA, CDR2 YNFKEQ. This chain's CDR3 is CASSQEGGDTFSYEQYF. The DNA of the CDR3 is TGTGCCAGCAGCCAAGAGGGTGGGGACACCTTCTCCTACGAGCAGTACTTC.

This clonotype was observed many times. This chain uses TRBV5-8 with TRBJ2-7; D gene uncertain. CDR1 SGHTS and CDR2 YDEGEE come from the germline V gene. Trimming removed 5 bases from V and 3 bases from J, with 6 bases in between. The CDR3 totals 11 residues. DNA for the CDR3: TGTGCCAGCAGTTATTACTACGAGCAGTACTTC. It translates to CASSYYYEQYF.

The V and J genes are TRBV20-1 and TRBJ2-3, with 9 bases fitting TRBD2. CDR1 DFQATT and CDR2 SNEGSKA come from the germline V gene (reference sequence). The ends lost 3 bases at V and 4 bases at J; junction bases unmatched: 5. CDR3 size: 14 residues. The CDR3: CSASGLALADTQYF. Written as DNA, the CDR3 is TGCAGTGCTAGCGGACTAGCGTTGGCAGATACGCAGTATTTT.

This clonotype was observed many times. V gene TRBV11-2 combines with J gene TRBJ2-1, with 7 bases identical to TRBD1. V lost 2 bases to trimming and J lost 4 bases; unmatched junction nucleotides: 5. The CDR3 totals 15 residues. Germline-derived CDR1 and CDR2 are SGHAT and FQNNGV. The CDR3 nucleotides read TGTGCCAGCAGCTTAATGGGACAGACTTACAATGAGCAGTTCTTC. It encodes CASSLMGQTYNEQFF.

J is TRBJ1-3 and V is TRBV29-1; TRBD1 matches at 7 bases. Germline values: CDR1 SQVTM, CDR2 ANQGSEA. The CDR3 consists of 13 residues. J was trimmed by 4 bases and V by 6 bases; bases with no gene match: 6. The CDR3 DNA sequence: TGCAGCGTCGCGCCGGGACAGGGAAACACCATATATTTT. Translated, it gives CSVAPGQGNTIYF.

This clonotype was counted ten times or more. The chain is built from TRBV7-2 and TRBJ2-1; a possible D gene is TRBD1 (5 bases). CDR1 is SGHTA and CDR2 is FQGNSA in the germline V gene. The CDR3 contains 14 residues. Trimming removed 3 bases at V and 7 bases at J, with 13 bases between. Here the CDR3 reads CASSLAQGWNEQFF. DNA of the CDR3: TGTGCCAGCAGCTTGGCCCAGGGTTGGAATGAGCAGTTCTTC.

This clonotype was picked up a small number of times. The chain carries TRBV13 and TRBJ2-7; D is unresolved. Germline CDR1 PRHDT, CDR2 FYEKMQ (reference sequence). The germline V and J ends were trimmed by 5 bases and 0 bases, with 8 bases remaining between them. This CDR3 is built from 13 residues. CDR3 sequence: CASSPLSSYEQYF. The CDR3 bases are TGTGCCAGCAGCCCTCTCTCCTCCTACGAGCAGTACTTC.

This clonotype was seen only a few times. The chain links TRBV2 to TRBJ1-6; possible D gene TRBD1, 6 bases. The CDR3 length is 17 residues. Germline V gives CDR1 SNHLY, CDR2 FYNNEI. The germline V and J ends were trimmed by 1 base and 8 bases, with 18 bases remaining between them. In nucleotides, the CDR3 is TGTGCCAGCAGTGAAGAAGGGACATGGGGTTTGGATTCACCCCTCCACTTT. Translation gives CASSEEGTWGLDSPLHF.